The 7 T cell receptor beta chains presented below share a single source sample, sequenced in a study of response to subunit inactivated influenza vaccine. One entry per CDR3 protein results from TCRdb running MiXCR on the RT-PCR reads. This table holds about 570,000 distinct CDR3 sequences, around 10% found once. The same data also contributed to another study, on T cells expressing NK-cell markers. That source notes: UMIs were included in TCR beta cDNA generated by 5'RACE template switching.

Sequencing was performed on PBMCs from blood, taken on the day of vaccination. The origin of the receptors is a man in his fifties or sixties who received an inactivated influenza vaccine.

This clonotype was observed a handful of times. The rearrangement joins TRBV29-1 to TRBJ2-3, with TRBD1 identical over 7 bases. The CDR3 covers 15 residues. Germline V gene lookup returns CDR1 SQVTM and CDR2 ANQGSEA. The V segment lost 6 bases and the J segment 3 bases; nucleotides outside the gene matches: 12. The CDR3 nucleotides are TGCAGCGTGCTAAAAGGACAGGTTTCGACAGATACGCAGTATTTT. Its translation is CSVLKGQVSTDTQYF.

This clonotype has only a few counts. The chain links TRBV5-1 to TRBJ2-2, with D tentatively TRBD1 (6 bases). Germline V gene lookup returns CDR1 SGHRS and CDR2 YFSETQ. The CDR3 is 18 residues long. V was cut by 4 bases and J by 5 bases, with 24 bases left in between. CDR3 in amino acids: CASSPNRGQSMRTGELFF. CDR3 coding DNA: TGCGCCAGCAGCCCAAACCGCGGACAGTCGATGCGGACCGGGGAGCTGTTTTTT.

There are a few counts of this clonotype. An end of the junction differs from the germline gene, which may be a read error. The chain combines TRBV7-7 with TRBJ2-3; 9 nucleotides align to TRBD1. The CDR3 has 18 amino acids. From germline, CDR1 is SSHAT and CDR2 FNYEAQ (reference sequence). The CDR3, as DNA: TGTGCTAGCAGCTTACCCGAGCGAACAGGGGGCGAGGGAGATACGCAGTATTTT. It codes for CASSLPERTGGEGDTQYF. The full variable domain, rest sourced from reference TRBV7-7 and TRBJ2-3, is GAGVSQSPRYKVTKRGQDVTLRCDPISSHATLYWYQQALGQGPEFLTYFNYEAQPDKSGLPSDRFSAERPEGSISTLTIQRTEQRDSAMYRCASSLPERTGGEGDTQYFGPGTRLTVL.

This clonotype occurred many times. The chain carries TRBV5-6 and TRBJ2-3, with 8 nucleotides matching TRBD2. Unmatched junction bases numbered 5, after V lost 3 bases and J lost 5 bases. Germline-derived CDR1 and CDR2 are SGHDT and YYEEEE. The CDR3 has 14 residues. CDR3 loop: CASSSAGGIDTQYF. Here the CDR3 DNA reads TGTGCCAGCAGCTCTGCGGGGGGCATAGATACGCAGTATTTT.

The table lists this clonotype with a few counts. The genes are TRBV3-1 and TRBJ2-2; TRBD1 is a possible D gene (6 bases). The CDR3 loop spans 16 amino acids. V was trimmed by 2 bases and J by 2 bases, leaving 12 bases between them. Germline CDR1 reads LGHDT; CDR2 reads YNNKEL (reference sequence). The DNA of the CDR3 is TGTGCCAGCAGCCAACAGGGGTCCCCAAACACCGGGGAGCTGTTTTTT. This translates into CASSQQGSPNTGELFF.

This clonotype has more than one count but fewer than ten. This rearrangement joins TRBV5-1 to TRBJ2-1; TRBD1 matches at 12 bases. This CDR3 spans 12 amino acids. CDR1 is SGHRS and CDR2 is YFSETQ in the germline V gene. V was clipped by 4 bases and J by 11 bases; unmatched bases: 1. The CDR3 nucleotides are TGCGCCAGCAGCGGGGACAGGGGGCAGCAGTTCTTC. It is translated as CASSGDRGQQFF.

This clonotype was detected a few times. The chain has TRBV2 and TRBJ2-2; 7 nucleotides agree with TRBD1. Germline trimming cut 3 bases from V and 5 bases from J; bases unmatched to any gene: 6. Germline V gene lookup returns CDR1 SNHLY and CDR2 FYNNEI. The CDR3 has 15 amino acids. The CDR3 sequence is CASSDEGAETGELFF. The CDR3 DNA follows: TGTGCCAGCAGTGATGAGGGGGCTGAAACCGGGGAGCTGTTTTTT.